Each of the 18 T cell receptor beta chains below was sequenced from the same sample in a study of blood T cell repertoires in COVID-19. Only in-frame clones appear in the TCRdb table, and some are missing; sequencing was by immunoSEQ multiplex PCR. Here the sample spans 200,000 to 250,000 clones, almost 90% being singletons. The sample taken for sequencing was peripheral blood. The source is a young man with active or convalescent COVID-19.

The J gene is TRBJ1-1, the V gene TRBV19, with 8 bases matching TRBD1. J gave up 3 bases and V 5 bases, and 8 bases lay outside the gene matches. The CDR3 consists of 15 residues. CDR1 and CDR2 from the germline V gene are LNHDA and SQIVND (reference sequence). CDR3 residues: CASSLSGTGYTEAFF. Here the CDR3 DNA reads TGTGCCAGTAGTTTATCCGGGACAGGATACACTGAAGCTTTCTTT.

V and J are TRBV5-4 and TRBJ2-1; D perhaps matches TRBD2 (5 bases). V lost 1 base and J lost 7, with 12 bases in between. This CDR3 is built from 14 residues. Per germline, CDR1 SGHNT and CDR2 YYREEE (reference sequence). DNA for the CDR3: TGTGCCAGCAGCTTGCCGGGGAAATGGAATGAGCAGTTCTTC. Amino acid sequence: CASSLPGKWNEQFF.

The sample holds a few counts of this clone. J is TRBJ1-1 and V is TRBV5-4, with 8 bases matching TRBD1. J gave up 0 bases and V 4 bases, and 14 bases lay outside the gene matches. CDR1 is SGHNT and CDR2 is YYREEE in the germline V gene (reference sequence). The CDR3 covers 18 residues. CDR3 amino acids: CASSGPSGTGTMNTEAFF. The CDR3 DNA reads as TGTGCCAGCAGCGGCCCCTCCGGGACAGGAACCATGAACACTGAAGCTTTCTTT.

The CDR3 loop reads CSASAVNTEAFF. Written as DNA, the CDR3 is TGCAGTGCTAGTGCAGTGAACACTGAAGCTTTCTTT. The chain employs TRBV20-1 and TRBJ1-1; D is unresolved. CDR1 is DFQATT and CDR2 is SNEGSKA in the germline V gene (reference sequence). V lost 3 bases to trimming and J lost 0 bases, with 5 bases between them. The CDR3 has 12 amino acids.

This chain links TRBV27 with TRBJ2-7, with 7 bases lining up with TRBD2. CDR1 MNHEY and CDR2 SMNVEV come from the germline V gene (reference sequence). CDR3 length: 18 amino acids. The J segment lost 4 bases and the V segment lost 2 bases, leaving 17 bases of the junction unmatched. CDR3 nucleotides: TGTGCCAGCAGTTTAACGCCCCCGTTCGGCGGGAGAATGTACGAGCAGTACTTC. Its translation: CASSLTPPFGGRMYEQYF.

A remark on this clone: Other DNA variants within this sample encode the same CDR3. The V call is TRBV9, the J call TRBJ1-5; no definite D call. Deletions cut 1 base from V and 0 bases from J, with 8 bases between. The CDR3 spans 15 residues. Germline CDR1 and CDR2: SGDLS and YYNGEE. CDR3 region: CASSVSGDSNQPQHF. The CDR3 DNA is TGTGCCAGCAGCGTAAGCGGGGATAGCAATCAGCCCCAGCATTTT.

The chain carries TRBV30 and TRBJ2-7, with 7 nucleotides matching TRBD1. After removal of 5 bases from V and 3 bases from J, the junction contained 10 bases not matched to a gene. This CDR3 has 14 residues. Germline CDR1 reads GTSNPN; CDR2 reads SVGIG (reference sequence). The CDR3 protein is CAWENPGQLYEQYF. In nucleotides, the CDR3 is TGTGCCTGGGAAAACCCGGGACAGCTCTACGAGCAGTACTTC.

The chain joins TRBV18 to TRBJ2-1; 7 bases are a match to TRBD1. Trimming took 3 bases from V and 8 from J; bases not matched to a gene: 13. Germline V gives CDR1 KGHSH, CDR2 LQKENI. The CDR3 runs 16 residues. The CDR3: CASSPISVTGYYEQFF. CDR3 nucleotide sequence: TGTGCCAGCTCACCGATATCTGTGACAGGGTATTATGAGCAGTTCTTC.

This rearrangement joins TRBV9 to TRBJ1-1; no clear D gene. Germline V gene lookup returns CDR1 SGDLS and CDR2 YYNGEE. V gave up 4 bases and J gave up 5 bases, with 27 bases separating them. This CDR3 is built from 18 residues. CDR3 sequence (DNA): TGTGCCAGCAGCCCCCGTGGCGGGGTTTCCCCCTACTCGACTGAAGCTTTCTTT. This encodes CASSPRGGVSPYSTEAFF.

This chain connects TRBV7-8 to TRBJ2-1, with D perhaps TRBD2 (5 bases). This CDR3 comprises 15 residues. Germline V lookup: CDR1 SGHVS, CDR2 FQNEAQ. The V end was cut by 3 bases, the J end by 0 bases, with 9 bases between. The CDR3 coding sequence is TGTGCCAGCAGCTTCTTAGGGAGCTCCTACAATGAGCAGTTCTTC. It translates to CASSFLGSSYNEQFF. Full variable domain (rest looked up from reference TRBV7-8 and TRBJ2-1): GAGVSQSPRYKVAKRGQDVALRCDPISGHVSLFWYQQALGQGPEFLTYFQNEAQLDKSGLPSDRFFAERPEGSVSTLKIQRTQQEDSAVYLCASSFLGSSYNEQFFGPGTRLTVL.

The V call is TRBV7-6, the J call TRBJ1-3, with D maybe TRBD1 (6 bases). Germline V gives CDR1 SGHVS, CDR2 FNYEAQ. The CDR3 totals 13 residues. With 1 base removed from V and 8 bases from J, the gap between germline ends came to 9 bases. CDR3: CASSLGGHHTIYF. As DNA, the CDR3 is TGTGCCAGCAGCTTAGGGGGACACCACACCATATATTTT.

The chain uses TRBV5-4 and TRBJ1-2; 7 nucleotides line up with TRBD1. The CDR3 loop spans 16 amino acids. V shed 0 bases, J shed 8 bases, and the junction held 13 bases outside the gene matches. Germline CDR1 is SGHNT and CDR2 is YYREEE (reference sequence). The CDR3 is CASSLVSSRQGGGYTF. The CDR3 DNA reads TGTGCCAGCAGCTTGGTTTCCTCCCGGCAGGGGGGCGGCTACACCTTC.

The CDR3 DNA reads as TGTGCCAGCAGTTCTCCAGGACAGGGGCACGTTAGCAATCAGCCCCAGCATTTT. Translating gives CASSSPGQGHVSNQPQHF. This sequence joins TRBV28 and TRBJ1-5, with TRBD1 identical over 9 bases. The germline V gene has CDR1 MDHEN and CDR2 SYDVKM. The CDR3 totals 18 residues. V lost 4 bases and J lost 0; bases outside the gene matches: 10.

The chain combines TRBV5-1 with TRBJ1-5, with D unresolved. Germline-derived CDR1 and CDR2 are SGHRS and YFSETQ. The CDR3 totals 19 residues. The V gene lost 4 bases and the J gene lost 2 bases, with 25 bases spanning the gap. CDR3 DNA sequence: TGCGCCAGCAGCCCTGGTCTTATGTCGGGGAGTGGGGGCAATCAGCCCCAGCATTTT. Protein product: CASSPGLMSGSGGNQPQHF.

This CDR3 is CASCPGQGALFYGYTF. CDR3 DNA sequence: TGCGCCAGCTGCCCGGGACAGGGGGCCCTTTTCTATGGCTACACCTTC. The chain has TRBV5-1 and TRBJ1-2; 12 nucleotides align to TRBD1. This CDR3 region has 16 residues. The V gene end was trimmed by 7 bases and the J gene end by 4 bases; junction bases not matched to a gene: 11. In germline, CDR1 is SGHRS, CDR2 YFSETQ.

This chain uses TRBV19 with TRBJ1-2; 7 bases align to TRBD1. The V gene end was trimmed by 4 bases and the J gene end by 13 bases; junction bases not matched to a gene: 12. Germline V lookup: CDR1 LNHDA, CDR2 SQIVND (reference sequence). The length of the CDR3 is 13 residues. CDR3 DNA sequence: TGTGCCAGTAGTAACGACAGGGTTGAAGAGTGCACCTTC. Encoded protein: CASSNDRVEECTF.

The chain couples TRBV29-1 to TRBJ2-2; TRBD1 agrees at 7 bases. This CDR3 is 14 amino acids long. V lost 6 bases and J lost 0; bases outside the gene matches: 4. Per germline, CDR1 SQVTM and CDR2 ANQGSEA. The chain's CDR3 is CSVQGQPNTGELFF. CDR3 DNA: TGCAGCGTCCAGGGACAGCCGAACACCGGGGAGCTGTTTTTT.

The chain uses TRBV6-5 and TRBJ2-1; D not resolved. Between the trimmed V and J ends, which lost 5 bases and 7 bases, there was a span of 9 bases. The length of the CDR3 is 12 residues. Per the germline V gene, CDR1 is MNHEY and CDR2 is SVGAGI. The CDR3 is CASSPQLNEQFF. The CDR3 DNA follows: TGTGCCAGCAGTCCCCAACTAAATGAGCAGTTCTTC.